Listed below are T cell receptor beta chains from one sample, sequenced in a study of T cell responses to AZD1222 COVID-19 vaccine. Data came from immunoSEQ multiplex PCR; TCRdb stores just in-frame clones and leaves some out. The sample lists about 75,000 clones, around 88% occurring once. The sample was peripheral blood, taken 28 days after the second dose of the MenACWY control vaccine. The receptors come from an adult who received the MenACWY meningococcal vaccine as a control. CDR3s include the opening cysteine and the closing phenylalanine or tryptophan. A D gene is named only where the DNA matches it firmly. Clone size is not always given. Where it is, it says once, few, many or a class for expanded clones.

abundance,j_gene,v_gene,d_gene,CDR3aa,CDR3nt
.,TRBJ1-5,TRBV4-3,.,CASSRMRDGNQPQHF,TGCGCCAGCAGCCGAATGAGGGATGGCAATCAGCCCCAGCATTTT
many,TRBJ1-2,TRBV19,.,CASSIDLQGNGYTF,TGTGCCAGTAGTATAGATCTTCAGGGGAACGGCTACACCTTC
.,TRBJ1-3,TRBV11-2,.,CASSIRALSGNTIYF,TGTGCCAGCAGCATCCGGGCTCTCTCTGGAAACACCATATATTTT
.,TRBJ1-2,TRBV6-1,.,CASSEIEELYGYTF,TGTGCCAGCAGTGAAATCGAAGAACTCTATGGCTACACCTTC
.,TRBJ2-3,TRBV7-2,.,CASSLRGRDAADTQYF,TGTGCCAGCAGCTTACGTGGGCGCGATGCTGCAGATACGCAGTATTTT
.,TRBJ1-2,TRBV7-9,TRBD1,CASSPGQGYGYTF,TGTGCCAGCAGCCCGGGACAGGGCTATGGCTACACCTTC
many,TRBJ1-5,TRBV4-1,.,CASSQDPDQPQHF,TGCGCCAGCAGCCAAGATCCGGATCAGCCCCAGCATTTT
.,TRBJ1-4,TRBV2,.,CASSGVNSNEKLFF,TGTGCCAGCAGTGGGGTAAACTCTAATGAAAAACTGTTTTTT
few,TRBJ2-3,TRBV18,.,CASSNSGTDTQYF,TGTGCCAGCTCCAACTCAGGGACAGATACGCAGTATTTT
.,TRBJ1-4,TRBV19,.,CASSITGINEKLFF,TGTGCCAGTAGTATAACAGGGATAAATGAAAAACTGTTTTTT
.,TRBJ1-4,TRBV19,TRBD1,CASSIDLSTGGSNEKLFF,TGTGCCAGTAGTATAGATCTCTCCACAGGGGGATCTAATGAAAAACTGTTTTTT
.,TRBJ2-1,TRBV6-5,.,CASSPDGSEQFF,TGTGCCAGCAGCCCCGATGGGTCTGAGCAGTTCTTC
.,TRBJ2-1,TRBV10-3,.,CAISLTGSRLGDEQFF,TGTGCCATCAGTCTCACAGGTAGCCGCTTGGGGGATGAGCAGTTCTTC
.,TRBJ1-3,TRBV7-9,.,CASSLRGAGNTIYF,TGTGCCAGCAGCTTACGTGGAGCTGGAAACACCATATATTTT
.,TRBJ2-7,TRBV28,.,CASSLRTVYEQYF,TGTGCCAGCAGTCTCAGGACGGTCTACGAGCAGTACTTC
.,TRBJ1-2,TRBV5-1,.,CASSYDMTDYGYTF,TGCGCCAGCAGCTATGACATGACGGACTATGGCTACACCTTC